This T cell receptor (beta chain) was recorded in a study of metastatic and nonmetastatic thyroid tumors. Overall study: Comparative analysis of repertoires was undertaken across blood and tumor or nodule tissue obtained from malignant and benign thyroid patients.

In regard to this clone: The antigen is undetermined.

V dropped 6 bases and J dropped 0 bases, with 11 bases sitting between them. The germline CDR1 and CDR2 sequences are SGHDN and FVKESK. The CDR3 runs to 14 residues. Not a single patient had been given any form of treatment at any point before undergoing thyroid surgery. Via MiXCR, TCRdb re-called the PCR reads. Found here are 40,000 to 55,000 clones, around 15% of them singletons; the top ten hold roughly 22%. Study results and caveats: In both blood and tumor samples, TCR beta diversity was reported significantly higher for malignant than benign nodules.

The receptor comes from a female donor with papillary thyroid cancer or a benign thyroid nodule (not recorded which). Some clones in this sample may be carry-over from other donors' samples. The rearrangement joins TRBV14 to TRBJ1-2; no clear D gene. Input material: blood. The CDR3 DNA is TGTGCCAGCAGTTACGTCGCAGCTAACTATGGCTACACCTTC. It specifies CASSYVAANYGYTF.